These 29 T cell receptor beta chains originate from one sample sequenced in a study of T cells in narcolepsy. Only in-frame clones appear in the TCRdb table, and some are missing; sequencing was by immunoSEQ multiplex PCR. The sample lists about 20,000 clones; roughly four fifths were seen once. The sample was memory (CD45RA-) CD4+ T cells from blood. The receptors shown here come from a human donor in good health.

The genes are TRBV7-3 and TRBJ1-6, with D possibly matching TRBD1 (6 bases). Germline V gene sequence: CDR1 SGHTA, CDR2 FQGTGA. This CDR3 has 15 amino acids. V was pared by 2 bases and J by 6 bases, with 11 bases between. This CDR3 is CASSLEGQRNSPLHF. CDR3 nucleotides: TGTGCCAGCAGCTTAGAGGGACAACGTAATTCACCCCTCCACTTT.

This chain uses TRBV21-1 with TRBJ2-1; the DNA was not compared with TRBD2, the D call given in the table. TRBV21-1 is a known pseudogene. This CDR3 contains 15 residues. The CDR3 region is CASSKSGRSYNEQFF. The CDR3 nucleotides are TGTGCCAGCAGCAAAAGCGGGAGGAGTTACAATGAGCAGTTCTTC.

The chain couples TRBV14 to TRBJ1-2, with a weak D call TRBD1 (6 bases). From germline, CDR1 is SGHDN and CDR2 FVKESK. V lost 0 bases and J lost 8, with 16 bases in between. The CDR3 contains 15 residues. The DNA for the CDR3 is TGTGCCAGCAGCCAAGATCGAACAGGGTCGGGAGGCTACACCTTC. It is translated as CASSQDRTGSGGYTF.

This clone has more than one count but fewer than ten. The chain is built from TRBV6-6 and TRBJ2-1, with 12 bases fitting TRBD2. The CDR3 runs 15 residues. The germline CDR1 and CDR2 sequences are MNHNY and SVGAGI (reference sequence). The ends lost 2 bases at V and 10 bases at J; junction bases unmatched: 6. The CDR3: CASSYDTGLAGEQFF. The CDR3 DNA reads TGTGCCAGCAGTTACGATACCGGACTAGCGGGGGAGCAGTTCTTC.

The V call is TRBV21-1, the J call TRBJ1-2; the D call of TRBD1 is as the table states it, not checked on the DNA. TRBV21-1 is a pseudogene. The CDR3 has 14 residues. The CDR3 here is CASSSRDRGFRYTF. The CDR3 DNA sequence: TGTGCCAGCAGCAGCCGGGACAGGGGGTTTCGCTACACCTTC.

J is TRBJ1-2 and V is TRBV4-3, with TRBD1 matching 7 bases. CDR1 and CDR2 from the germline V gene are LGHNA and YSLEER. V shed 4 bases and J 5 bases; nucleotides not matched to a gene: 1. The CDR3 spans 12 residues. The CDR3 DNA reads TGCGCCAGCAGCCGACAGGGTTATGGCTACACCTTC. Its translation is CASSRQGYGYTF.

This clone occurred a few times. This chain connects TRBV19 to TRBJ2-3; D is undetermined. The V end was cut by 5 bases, the J end by 6 bases, with 12 bases between. This CDR3 has 13 amino acids. Germline values: CDR1 LNHDA, CDR2 SQIVND (reference sequence). CDR3 in amino acids: CASSYAYSDTQYF. CDR3 bases: TGTGCCAGTAGTTACGCCTACAGTGATACGCAGTATTTT.

The chain couples TRBV5-1 to TRBJ1-2; the D gene is possibly TRBD1 (5 bases). The V and J ends lost 3 bases and 2 bases respectively, with 11 bases between them. Germline CDR1 SGHRS, CDR2 YFSETQ. The CDR3 extends over 14 amino acids. CDR3 in amino acids: CASSSVPGNYGYTF. The CDR3 DNA sequence: TGCGCCAGCAGCTCGGTCCCAGGGAACTATGGCTACACCTTC.

The chain uses TRBV7-8 and TRBJ1-2; 8 bases line up with TRBD1. The germline gives CDR1 SGHVS, CDR2 FQNEAQ. V shed 4 bases, J shed 2 bases, and the junction held 6 bases outside the gene matches. The CDR3 covers 15 residues. CDR3 in amino acids: CASSSPGQENYGYTF. The DNA for the CDR3 is TGTGCCAGCAGCTCACCGGGACAGGAGAACTATGGCTACACCTTC. Filled out from reference TRBV7-8 and TRBJ1-2, the complete variable domain reads GAGVSQSPRYKVAKRGQDVALRCDPISGHVSLFWYQQALGQGPEFLTYFQNEAQLDKSGLPSDRFFAERPEGSVSTLKIQRTQQEDSAVYLCASSSPGQENYGYTFGSGTRLTVV.

Only one count was recorded for this clone. CDR3 residues: CASSSWGAVSGNTIYF. Here the CDR3 DNA reads TGTGCCAGCAGCAGTTGGGGGGCCGTCTCTGGAAACACCATATATTTT. This chain joins TRBV9 and TRBJ1-3, with D maybe TRBD1 (6 bases). Trimming removed 4 bases from V and 0 bases from J, with 14 bases in between. This CDR3 has 16 amino acids. The germline V gene has CDR1 SGDLS and CDR2 YYNGEE.

This clone showed up just once. The gene calls are TRBV18 and TRBJ2-7; 13 bases fit TRBD2. This CDR3 is built from 18 residues. Germline-derived CDR1 and CDR2 are KGHSH and LQKENI. Unmatched junction bases numbered 12, after V lost 3 bases and J lost 4 bases. CDR3 coding DNA: TGTGCCAGCTCACCTCGGACTAGCGGGAGTCTTTTTGTGTACGAGCAGTACTTC. It is translated as CASSPRTSGSLFVYEQYF.

The chain uses TRBV7-3 and TRBJ2-3; D gene uncertain. In germline, CDR1 is SGHTA, CDR2 FQGTGA. The CDR3 covers 15 residues. V lost 0 bases to trimming and J lost 0 bases, with 7 bases between them. CDR3 DNA: TGTGCCAGCAGCTTAACGGGGTCTAGCACAGATACGCAGTATTTT. Its translation: CASSLTGSSTDTQYF.

The chain has TRBV10-3 and TRBJ2-2; D uncertain. The V end lost 6 bases, the J end lost 5 bases, and 10 bases lay between the germline ends. This CDR3 contains 13 residues. The germline CDR1 and CDR2 sequences are ENHRY and SYGVKD. CDR3 nucleotides: TGTGCCATCAGGCAGGACCCAACCGGGGAGCTGTTTTTT. As protein: CAIRQDPTGELFF.

This chain uses TRBV27 with TRBJ1-2, with 7 bases fitting TRBD1. The germline V gene has CDR1 MNHEY and CDR2 SMNVEV (reference sequence). The CDR3 length is 14 residues. After removal of 5 bases from V and 4 bases from J, the junction contained 7 bases not matched to a gene. The CDR3 sequence: CASSRQGELYGYTF. The CDR3 bases are TGTGCCAGCAGTAGACAGGGAGAACTCTATGGCTACACCTTC.

As to this clone: The identical CDR3 is also encoded by other nucleotide sequences in the sample. The rearrangement joins TRBV6-6 to TRBJ1-1; D call uncertain. Germline lookup yields CDR1 MNHNY and CDR2 SVGAGI (reference sequence). This CDR3 is built from 12 residues. The V end was cut by 7 bases, the J end by 1 base, with 7 bases between. The CDR3 protein is CASTRENTEAFF. The CDR3 DNA sequence: TGTGCCAGCACCCGAGAGAACACTGAAGCTTTCTTT.

The chain carries TRBV28 and TRBJ1-6; D unclear. Germline values: CDR1 MDHEN, CDR2 SYDVKM. The CDR3 consists of 13 residues. The V and J ends lost 6 bases and 9 bases respectively, with 12 bases between them. The CDR3 protein is CASRRTASSPLHF. CDR3 bases: TGTGCCAGCAGGCGGACCGCCAGTTCACCCCTCCACTTT. Full variable domain (outside the CDR3, taken from reference TRBV28 and TRBJ1-6): DVKVTQSSRYLVKRTGEKVFLECVQDMDHENMFWYRQDPGLGLRLIYFSYDVKMKEKGDIPEGYSVSREKKERFSLILESASTNQTSMYLCASRRTASSPLHFGNGTRLTVT.

The rearrangement joins TRBV5-4 to TRBJ1-1; D is perhaps TRBD1 (5 bases). The germline gives CDR1 SGHNT, CDR2 YYREEE (reference sequence). V shed 0 bases and J shed 1 base, with 7 bases lying between them. The CDR3 loop spans 14 amino acids. The CDR3 loop reads CASSLAGGNTEAFF. In nucleotides, the CDR3 is TGTGCCAGCAGCTTGGCTGGGGGGAACACTGAAGCTTTCTTT.

The chain uses TRBV2 and TRBJ1-1; D uncertain. CDR3 length: 13 amino acids. Trimming stripped 7 bases from V and 2 bases from J, with 11 bases between. Germline CDR1 reads SNHLY; CDR2 reads FYNNEI. This CDR3 reads CASIRILNTEAFF. The CDR3 nucleotides are TGTGCCAGCATTAGGATCCTAAACACTGAAGCTTTCTTT.

This clone has just a few counts. V and J are TRBV19 and TRBJ1-2; D call uncertain. The CDR3 consists of 14 residues. The germline V gene encodes CDR1 LNHDA and CDR2 SQIVND (reference sequence). V shed 6 bases and J shed 8 bases, with 19 bases lying between them. The CDR3 reads CASRGTANGVGYTF. In nucleotides, the CDR3 is TGTGCCAGTAGAGGAACAGCTAACGGGGTCGGCTACACCTTC.

This clone was counted only a few times. The chain employs TRBV10-3 and TRBJ1-6; 9 bases match TRBD1. V lost 4 bases, J lost 10 bases, and 5 bases stayed unmatched. Germline CDR1 and CDR2: ENHRY and SYGVKD. The CDR3 sequence is 14 residues long. The CDR3: CAISVTGGESPLHF. The CDR3 DNA is TGTGCCATCAGTGTAACAGGGGGCGAATCACCCCTCCACTTT.

This chain links TRBV15 with TRBJ2-2; D remains ambiguous. V was clipped by 0 bases and J by 8 bases, with 10 bases between them. This CDR3 has 14 amino acids. Germline CDR1 LNHNV, CDR2 YYDKDF (reference sequence). This CDR3 reads CATSRDRTGGELFF. The CDR3 DNA reads TGTGCCACCAGCAGAGATAGGACCGGGGGGGAGCTGTTTTTT.

This sequence joins TRBV7-9 and TRBJ2-1; D unresolved. Looked up from germline, CDR1 is SEHNR and CDR2 is FQNEAQ (reference sequence). V was shortened by 5 bases and J by 12 bases, with 14 bases between the two germline ends. The CDR3 sequence is 12 residues long. The CDR3 loop is CASSPGVSGQFF. The CDR3 DNA is TGTGCCAGCAGCCCCGGTGTTAGTGGGCAGTTCTTC.

This clone was picked up a small number of times. The rearrangement uses TRBV5-5 and TRBJ1-1; the D is unclear. The CDR3 runs to 12 residues. Germline V gene lookup returns CDR1 SGHKS and CDR2 YYEKEE (reference sequence). V was pared by 2 bases and J by 4 bases, with 6 bases between. Here the CDR3 DNA reads TGTGCCAGCAGCTTAGGGATCACTGAAGCTTTCTTT. Residues: CASSLGITEAFF.

This clone was seen once. The chain couples TRBV28 to TRBJ2-7; D is undetermined. This CDR3 contains 11 residues. Looked up from germline, CDR1 is MDHEN and CDR2 is SYDVKM. Trimming removed 9 bases at V and 6 bases at J, with 12 bases between. The CDR3 DNA sequence: TGTGCCAGTACCCTCACCGGCGAGCAGTACTTC. Protein: CASTLTGEQYF.

The chain joins TRBV2 to TRBJ1-2; maybe TRBD1 (6 bases). V lost 1 base and J lost 8, with 14 bases in between. From germline, CDR1 is SNHLY and CDR2 FYNNEI. The CDR3 loop spans 14 amino acids. CDR3 loop: CASSEVGLQGGYTF. CDR3 nucleotide sequence: TGTGCCAGCAGTGAAGTTGGGCTTCAGGGGGGCTACACCTTC.

On this clone: Additional DNA sequences in this sample encode the identical CDR3. The chain couples TRBV30 to TRBJ2-5; D possibly corresponds to TRBD2 (6 bases). The ends were cut back, 0 bases at V and 5 bases at J, with 7 bases in the middle. This CDR3 has 12 residues. Germline V gene lookup returns CDR1 GTSNPN and CDR2 SVGIG (reference sequence). The CDR3 DNA reads TGTGCCTGGAGTGTTCTAGCGGAGACCCAGTACTTC. This translates into CAWSVLAETQYF.

The chain recombines TRBV29-1 with TRBJ1-2, with D unclear. This CDR3 spans 10 amino acids. Germline CDR1 SQVTM, CDR2 ANQGSEA. V gave up 6 bases and J gave up 7 bases, with 9 bases separating them. The CDR3 DNA reads as TGCAGCGTGGATGAGCCTGGCTACACCTTC. This translates into CSVDEPGYTF.

There are a few counts of this clone. The chain has TRBV7-8 and TRBJ2-1, with a tentative D call TRBD1 (5 bases). There are 13 residues in the CDR3. In germline, CDR1 is SGHVS, CDR2 FQNEAQ. V gave up 1 base and J gave up 6 bases, with 7 bases separating them. Here the CDR3 DNA reads TGTGCCAGCAGCTTAGACAGGACCAATGAGCAGTTCTTC. It translates to CASSLDRTNEQFF.

DNA for the CDR3: TGTGCCAGCAGTTACAGTTTGGGGGGCTATGGCTACACCTTC. Protein: CASSYSLGGYGYTF. The chain joins TRBV6-5 to TRBJ1-2; tentative D call: TRBD1 (5 bases). The CDR3 has 14 amino acids. The germline V and J ends were trimmed by 2 bases and 4 bases, with 11 bases remaining between them. CDR1 MNHEY and CDR2 SVGAGI come from the germline V gene.